These 13 T cell receptor beta chains were all obtained from the same sample, sequenced in a study of shared clonotypes between healthy human individuals. The assay was immunoSEQ multiplex PCR, and TCRdb's table has in-frame clones only and misses some. Among about 1.5 million clones listed, approximately 96% were seen once. The sample comprised naive CD4+ T cells sorted from blood. Subset defined: CD45RA+ positively selected. These receptor sequences come from a man under 40 in good health.

The chain links TRBV5-5 to TRBJ1-4, with 10 bases identical to TRBD1. The length of the CDR3 is 15 residues. Germline CDR1 is SGHKS and CDR2 is YYEKEE (reference sequence). The trim removed 6 bases at V and 7 bases at J, leaving 9 bases unmatched. In DNA form, the CDR3 reads TGTGCCAGCACCACTGTAGGGACAGGGGCTGAAAAACTGTTTTTT. Protein: CASTTVGTGAEKLFF.

This sequence joins TRBV9 and TRBJ2-7; D ambiguous. V was shortened by 2 bases and J by 6 bases, with 15 bases between the two germline ends. CDR1 and CDR2 from the germline V gene are SGDLS and YYNGEE. CDR3 length: 14 amino acids. CDR3 amino acids: CASSVRSTYGEQYF. Written as DNA, the CDR3 is TGTGCCAGCAGCGTTCGATCCACCTACGGCGAGCAGTACTTC.

The chain couples TRBV10-2 to TRBJ2-7; possible D gene TRBD2, 6 bases. Between the trimmed V and J ends, which lost 3 bases and 2 bases, there was a span of 11 bases. CDR1 and CDR2 (germline): WSHSY, SAAADI. This CDR3 is 14 amino acids long. The CDR3 coding sequence is TGCGCCAGCAGTGATAGCGGACGGGCCTACGAGCAGTACTTC. Residues: CASSDSGRAYEQYF.

J is TRBJ2-7 and V is TRBV28; 8 nucleotides line up with TRBD2. CDR3 length: 15 amino acids. J lost 0 bases, V lost 5 bases, and 6 bases had no gene match. The germline gives CDR1 MDHEN, CDR2 SYDVKM. In DNA form, the CDR3 reads TGTGCCAGCAGTGAGGCCGGGAGGGCCTCCTACGAGCAGTACTTC. Translation gives CASSEAGRASYEQYF.

The chain has TRBV19 and TRBJ1-4; 7 bases match TRBD1. Germline CDR1 reads LNHDA; CDR2 reads SQIVND (reference sequence). The CDR3 runs 14 residues. The junction had 4 bases not matched to a gene; V was cut back by 2 bases and J by 7 bases. CDR3 DNA: TGTGCCAGTAGTATAAGGGGGCTTGGTGAAAAACTGTTTTTT. Protein: CASSIRGLGEKLFF.

This sequence joins TRBV10-3 and TRBJ1-1; possibly TRBD1 for D (6 bases). The V gene lost 5 bases and the J gene lost 1 base, with 11 bases spanning the gap. This CDR3 region has 14 residues. Germline V gene lookup returns CDR1 ENHRY and CDR2 SYGVKD. In DNA form, the CDR3 reads TGTGCCATCAGTACCGGGACACCGAACACTGAAGCTTTCTTT. It codes for CAISTGTPNTEAFF.

The V call is TRBV28, the J call TRBJ2-7, with a weak D call TRBD2 (6 bases). CDR1 and CDR2 from the germline V gene are MDHEN and SYDVKM. The V gene lost 5 bases and the J gene lost 9 bases, with 14 bases spanning the gap. The CDR3 totals 12 residues. The CDR3 region has the DNA TGTGCCAGCAGTCCAGGTATGCGGGGGCAGTACTTC. Residues: CASSPGMRGQYF.

This rearrangement joins TRBV14 to TRBJ2-5; D remains ambiguous. Germline CDR1 SGHDN, CDR2 FVKESK. This CDR3 is built from 12 residues. Deletions cut 1 base from V and 4 bases from J, with 4 bases between. CDR3 protein: CASSQGAETQYF. The CDR3 DNA follows: TGTGCCAGCAGCCAAGGGGCAGAGACCCAGTACTTC.

The genes are TRBV6-1 and TRBJ2-5, with D perhaps TRBD1 or TRBD2 (5 bases each). The CDR3 totals 13 residues. V was shortened by 7 bases and J by 0 bases, with 9 bases between the two germline ends. Germline-derived CDR1 and CDR2 are MNHNS and SASEGT. The CDR3 sequence: CASNRDHQETQYF. The CDR3 DNA follows: TGTGCCAGCAACCGGGACCACCAAGAGACCCAGTACTTC.

The chain joins TRBV27 to TRBJ2-7; maybe TRBD1 (6 bases). The V end lost 6 bases, the J end lost 0 bases, and 18 bases lay between the germline ends. The CDR3 contains 16 residues. Germline CDR1 reads MNHEY; CDR2 reads SMNVEV (reference sequence). CDR3 coding DNA: TGTGCCAGCAGAATACTCACCGGGACACACTCCTACGAGCAGTACTTC. As protein: CASRILTGTHSYEQYF.

V usage is TRBV27 and J usage is TRBJ2-2; 9 bases align to TRBD1. V was clipped by 3 bases and J by 7 bases; unmatched bases: 12. The CDR3 loop spans 17 amino acids. The V gene's germline CDR1 is MNHEY and CDR2 SMNVEV (reference sequence). The CDR3 DNA is TGTGCCAGCAGTTTTCTGATGGGGACAGGGCGTATCGGGGAGCTGTTTTTT. Encoded protein: CASSFLMGTGRIGELFF.

This chain uses TRBV5-1 with TRBJ2-5; the D is unclear. Trimming took off 6 bases at V and 4 bases at J, with 13 bases between the two ends. Germline V lookup: CDR1 SGHRS, CDR2 YFSETQ. This CDR3 is built from 13 residues. The CDR3, as DNA: TGCGCCAGCACCGGTTTAGGGTTAGAGACCCAGTACTTC. Amino acids: CASTGLGLETQYF.

V is TRBV7-2 and J is TRBJ1-1; D gene uncertain. V was cut by 5 bases and J by 1 base, with 23 bases left in between. The germline gives CDR1 SGHTA, CDR2 FQGNSA. The CDR3 has 18 amino acids. CDR3 nucleotides: TGTGCCAGCAGCCCTAGGTTACACCCTGGAAGGAGGAACACTGAAGCTTTCTTT. Protein product: CASSPRLHPGRRNTEAFF.